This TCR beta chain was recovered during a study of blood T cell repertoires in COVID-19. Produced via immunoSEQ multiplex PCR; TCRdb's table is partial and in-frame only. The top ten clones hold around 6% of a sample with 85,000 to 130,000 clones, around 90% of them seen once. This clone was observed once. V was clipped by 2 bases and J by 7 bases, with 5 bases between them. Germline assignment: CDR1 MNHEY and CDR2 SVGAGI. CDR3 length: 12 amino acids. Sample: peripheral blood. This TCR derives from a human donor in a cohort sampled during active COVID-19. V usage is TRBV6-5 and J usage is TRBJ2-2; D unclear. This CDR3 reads CASSYRRGELFF. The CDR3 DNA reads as TGTGCCAGCAGTTACCGTCGCGGGGAGCTGTTTTTT.